Sequencing of this T cell receptor beta chain was carried out in a study of T cells expressing NK-cell markers. Study results and caveats: These clonotypes, the leaders elsewhere, also led the CD3+CD56-NKG2C+ fraction in a few donors.

UMIs were included in TCR beta cDNA generated by 5'RACE template switching. Each CDR3 protein gets one entry in TCRdb, which reprocessed the 5' RACE reads and gives no DNA. The sample features 550,000 to 600,000 distinct CDR3 sequences, with about 3.6% in its top ten. Turning to this clonotype: Its antigen is as yet unknown.

Material: blood T cells: a sorted CD56 or NKG2C T cell subset, CD4+ or CD8+ T cells, or bulk PBMC T cells (not recorded which). The sequence came from a man aged 18 to 30 in good health.

CDR3: CASRLAGYTGELFF. The V and J genes are TRBV12-3 or TRBV12-4 and TRBJ2-2. This CDR3 is 14 amino acids long.